The rows below give T cell receptor beta chains drawn from one sample of a study of STAT5B mutations in CD4+ large granular lymphocyte leukemia. The assay was immunoSEQ multiplex PCR, and TCRdb's table has in-frame clones only and misses some. The data contain fewer than 40,000 clones, over 60% of them singletons. Source material: CD4+ T cells from blood buffy coats. Receptors originate from a human donor in good health. The CDR3 runs from the conserved cysteine through the conserved F or W. D genes are given only for firm matches. Part of the rows lack a size; the others show once, few, many or a class for expanded clones.

j_gene | abundance | d_gene | v_gene | len | CDR3aa | CDR3nt
TRBJ2-1 | NA | NA | TRBV27 | 15 | CASSLRGSSYNEQFF | TGTGCCAGCAGTTTGCGAGGGAGCTCCTACAATGAGCAGTTCTTC
TRBJ2-2 | NA | TRBD2 | TRBV11-2 | 17 | CASSASGRVSGTGELFF | TGTGCCAGCTCGGCTAGCGGGAGGGTGTCGGGCACCGGGGAGCTGTTTTTT
TRBJ1-2 | few | NA | TRBV11-2 | 12 | CASSFGGGGYTF | TGTGCCAGCAGCTTCGGGGGAGGTGGCTACACCTTC
TRBJ2-7 | NA | NA | TRBV7-9 | 16 | CASSLDSINSAYEQYF | TGTGCCAGCAGCTTAGATAGCATCAACTCAGCCTACGAGCAGTACTTC
TRBJ2-7 | NA | NA | TRBV11-2 | 12 | CASSLGLYEQYF | TGTGCCAGCAGCCTCGGACTTTACGAGCAGTACTTC
TRBJ1-2 | NA | TRBD1 | TRBV16 | 15 | CASSRDRALNYGYTF | TGTGCCAGCAGCCGGGACAGGGCCCTTAACTATGGCTACACCTTC
TRBJ2-7 | NA | TRBD1 | TRBV7-6 | 17 | CASSLGRRTGYSYEQYF | TGTGCCAGCAGCTTAGGTAGGCGGACAGGGTACTCCTACGAGCAGTACTTC
TRBJ2-1 | NA | TRBD2 | TRBV7-8 | 17 | CASSFLGLAGSYNEQFF | TGTGCCAGCAGCTTTCTGGGACTAGCGGGTTCCTACAATGAGCAGTTCTTC
TRBJ1-4 | NA | TRBD1 | TRBV18 | 13 | CASGTGVGEKLFF | TGTGCCAGCGGAACAGGGGTTGGTGAAAAACTGTTTTTT
TRBJ2-7 | NA | NA | TRBV27 | 11 | CASSSSYEQYF | TGTGCCAGCAGCTCCTCCTACGAGCAGTACTTC
TRBJ2-2 | NA | TRBD2 | TRBV5-1 | 15 | CASSLVGGRTGELFF | TGCGCCAGCAGCTTGGTCGGGGGGAGGACCGGGGAGCTGTTTTTT
TRBJ1-1 | NA | TRBD1 | TRBV28 | 15 | CASREDRTGLGGAFF | TGTGCCAGCAGGGAGGACCGGACAGGCTTGGGGGGGGCTTTCTTT
TRBJ1-5 | NA | TRBD1 | TRBV27 | 15 | CASSDRGLRNQPQHF | TGTGCCAGCAGTGACAGGGGGCTTCGGAATCAGCCCCAGCATTTT
TRBJ2-2 | NA | NA | TRBV27 | 16 | CASRPPKQSNTGELFF | TGTGCCAGCCGCCCCCCCAAACAGAGTAACACCGGGGAGCTGTTTTTT
TRBJ1-5 | NA | TRBD1 | TRBV7-9 | 16 | CASSSVTGASNQPQHF | TGTGCCAGCAGCTCCGTTACAGGGGCCTCAAATCAGCCCCAGCATTTT
TRBJ1-2 | few | NA | TRBV7-9 | 14 | CASSSQTPTYGYTF | TGTGCCAGCAGCTCTCAGACTCCGACTTATGGCTACACCTTC
TRBJ1-1 | few | NA | TRBV7-9 | 15 | CASSSGTRMNTEAFF | TGTGCCAGCAGCTCGGGGACCAGGATGAACACTGAAGCTTTCTTT
TRBJ1-5 | few | NA | TRBV6-5 | 13 | CASSAGDGQPQHF | TGTGCCAGCAGTGCGGGGGATGGTCAGCCCCAGCATTTT
TRBJ2-5 | NA | NA | TRBV5-1 | 15 | CASRLTGKTQETQYF | TGCGCCAGCAGATTAACAGGGAAGACCCAAGAGACCCAGTACTTC
TRBJ2-7 | NA | NA | TRBV6-5 | 15 | CASSYTTLQGYEQYF | TGTGCCAGCAGTTACACAACACTCCAGGGGTACGAGCAGTACTTC
TRBJ1-5 | NA | TRBD1 | TRBV7-8 | 18 | CASSSGDRGLVSGQPQHF | TGTGCCAGCAGCTCGGGGGACAGGGGCTTGGTTTCGGGTCAGCCCCAGCATTTT
TRBJ2-3 | NA | TRBD1 | TRBV6-5 | 14 | CASSSDRGTGTQYF | TGTGCCAGCAGTTCAGACAGGGGAACGGGTACGCAGTATTTT
TRBJ2-1 | NA | NA | TRBV27 | 15 | CASLSRGSSYNEQFF | TGTGCCAGCCTGTCCCGGGGGAGCTCCTACAATGAGCAGTTCTTC
TRBJ2-1 | few | NA | TRBV6-5 | 14 | CASSYSGGTDEQFF | TGTGCCAGCAGTTACTCCGGGGGTACTGATGAGCAGTTCTTC
TRBJ1-2 | NA | NA | TRBV5-6 | 14 | CASSETTANYGYTF | TGTGCCAGCAGCGAAACGACAGCAAACTATGGCTACACCTTC
TRBJ1-1 | NA | NA | TRBV5-4 | 12 | CASSNRATEAFF | TGTGCCAGCAGTAACAGGGCAACCGAAGCTTTCTTT
TRBJ2-1 | NA | TRBD1 | TRBV15 | 16 | CATSREGDRAYNEQFF | TGTGCCACCAGCAGAGAAGGGGACAGGGCCTACAATGAGCAGTTCTTC
TRBJ1-2 | NA | NA | TRBV25-1 | 15 | CASSDPASAGYGYTF | TGTGCCAGCAGTGACCCAGCGTCGGCAGGCTATGGCTACACCTTC
TRBJ2-7 | NA | NA | TRBV28 | 15 | CASRTRGRAADEQYF | TGTGCCAGCAGAACGCGGGGGCGCGCGGCTGACGAGCAGTACTTC
TRBJ2-3 | NA | TRBD2 | TRBV5-4 | 17 | CASSLGGLAGDTDTQYF | TGTGCCAGCAGCTTGGGGGGACTAGCGGGAGATACAGATACGCAGTATTTT
TRBJ2-7 | NA | NA | TRBV7-6 | 14 | CASSLTPGFHEQYF | TGTGCCAGCAGCTTAACCCCCGGATTTCACGAGCAGTACTTC
TRBJ2-7 | NA | NA | TRBV11-2 | 14 | CASTLGGGPYEQYF | TGTGCCAGCACCCTAGGGGGGGGTCCCTACGAGCAGTACTTC
TRBJ1-1 | NA | NA | TRBV15 | 16 | CATSRGGVGGLTEAFF | TGTGCCACCAGCAGAGGGGGGGTAGGGGGTCTCACTGAAGCTTTCTTT
TRBJ1-5 | few | NA | TRBV2 | 15 | CASSDSTQGFGPQHF | TGTGCCAGCAGTGACTCGACACAGGGCTTCGGGCCCCAGCATTTT
TRBJ1-5 | few | NA | TRBV18 | 13 | CASSQGTGQPQHF | TGTGCCAGCTCACAGGGGACGGGCCAGCCCCAGCATTTT
TRBJ1-4 | few | NA | TRBV9 | 14 | CASSVGTLGRKLFF | TGTGCCAGCAGCGTAGGGACCCTCGGGAGAAAACTGTTTTTT
TRBJ2-7 | NA | TRBD2 | TRBV30 | 15 | CAWLKSGGRANEQYF | TGTGCCTGGCTTAAAAGCGGCGGGAGGGCCAACGAGCAGTACTTC
TRBJ1-2 | NA | TRBD1 | TRBV19 | 16 | CASSPPAGQGNYGYTF | TGTGCCAGTAGTCCCCCCGCGGGACAGGGGAACTATGGCTACACCTTC
TRBJ2-3 | NA | TRBD1 | TRBV5-6 | 16 | CASSPKPGPRGDTQYF | TGTGCCAGCAGCCCTAAACCGGGCCCCAGGGGGGATACGCAGTATTTT
TRBJ2-7 | few | NA | TRBV27 | 16 | CASSLSWFTGTYEQYF | TGTGCCAGCAGTTTATCTTGGTTTACGGGGACCTACGAGCAGTACTTC
TRBJ1-5 | NA | TRBD1 | TRBV5-1 | 18 | CASSLGTGQAYSNQPQHF | TGCGCCAGCAGCCTTGGGACTGGACAGGCCTATAGCAATCAGCCCCAGCATTTT
TRBJ2-7 | NA | TRBD1 | TRBV2 | 15 | CASSGKGQGRHEQYF | TGTGCCAGCAGTGGGAAGGGACAGGGTCGCCACGAGCAGTACTTC
TRBJ2-3 | few | TRBD1 | TRBV19 | 14 | CASSNDRGSDTQYF | TGTGCCAGTAGCAACGACAGGGGGTCGGATACGCAGTATTTT
TRBJ2-5 | NA | TRBD1 | TRBV18 | 13 | CASSGDSQETQYF | TGTGCCAGCTCAGGGGACAGCCAAGAGACCCAGTACTTC
TRBJ2-7 | NA | TRBD2 | TRBV5-5 | 14 | CASSRSGSWYEQYF | TGTGCCAGCAGCAGAAGCGGGAGCTGGTACGAGCAGTACTTC
TRBJ1-2 | NA | TRBD1 | TRBV5-6 | 14 | CATFEGGVNYGYTF | TGTGCCACCTTTGAAGGGGGCGTTAACTATGGCTACACCTTC
TRBJ2-1 | NA | NA | TRBV2 | 13 | CASSEEAYNEQFF | TGTGCCAGCAGTGAAGAAGCCTACAATGAGCAGTTCTTC
TRBJ2-7 | NA | NA | TRBV5-4 | 12 | CASSLDHYEQYF | TGTGCCAGCAGTCTCGACCACTACGAGCAGTACTTC
TRBJ1-5 | NA | NA | TRBV30 | 12 | CAWSGGNQPQHF | TGTGCCTGGAGTGGCGGAAATCAGCCCCAGCATTTT
TRBJ2-7 | NA | NA | TRBV7-2 | 16 | CASTLYGGAVNDEQYF | TGTGCCAGCACCCTATATGGAGGCGCGGTAAACGACGAGCAGTACTTC
TRBJ1-2 | NA | NA | TRBV5-5 | 13 | CASSLDSVFGYTF | TGTGCCAGCAGCTTGGACTCCGTTTTCGGCTACACCTTC
TRBJ1-2 | NA | NA | TRBV2 | 13 | CASSPDRGYGYTF | TGTGCCAGCAGCCCGGACCGGGGCTATGGCTACACCTTC
TRBJ2-5 | NA | TRBD2 | TRBV10-3 | 15 | CAISESPSGQETQYF | TGTGCCATCAGTGAGTCGCCTAGCGGCCAAGAGACCCAGTACTTC
TRBJ1-2 | NA | NA | TRBV19 | 12 | CASSGRDYGYTF | TGTGCCAGTAGCGGCAGGGACTATGGCTACACCTTC
TRBJ1-2 | NA | TRBD1 | TRBV5-3 | 14 | CARERQGLSYGYTF | TGTGCCAGGGAAAGACAGGGGTTGTCCTATGGCTACACCTTC